This T cell receptor beta chain was found in a study of T cell changes during pregnancy in multiple sclerosis. CDR3 length: 17 residues. Sequencing was performed with immunoSEQ multiplex PCR; in TCRdb, only in-frame clones are kept and a portion is missing. Of 20,000 to 25,000 clones listed, around 93% were seen once; the top ten hold 0.65% to 0.85%. The chain is built from TRBV21-1 and TRBJ1-5; the table's D call, TRBD1, was not checked against the DNA. TRBV21-1 is given as a pseudogene. The sequencing here drew on CD4+ T cells from peripheral blood mononuclear cells, taken in the third trimester of pregnancy. The clonotype originates from a female donor with multiple sclerosis, enrolled in a pregnancy study. The CDR3 DNA reads as TGTGCCAGCAGCAAAGGGGACAAAGACAGCCTCAATCAGCCCCAGCATTTT. It specifies CASSKGDKDSLNQPQHF.